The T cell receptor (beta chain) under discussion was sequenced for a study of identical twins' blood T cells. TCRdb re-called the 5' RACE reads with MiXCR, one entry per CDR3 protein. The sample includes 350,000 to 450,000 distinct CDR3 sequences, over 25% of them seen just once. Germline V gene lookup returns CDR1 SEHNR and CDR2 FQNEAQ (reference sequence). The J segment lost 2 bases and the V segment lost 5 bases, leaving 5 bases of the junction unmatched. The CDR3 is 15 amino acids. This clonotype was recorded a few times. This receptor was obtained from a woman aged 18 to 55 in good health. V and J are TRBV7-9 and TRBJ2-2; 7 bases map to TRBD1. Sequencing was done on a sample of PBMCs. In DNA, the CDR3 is TGTGCCAGCAGCAAGACAGGGCTTAACACCGGGGAGCTGTTTTTT. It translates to CASSKTGLNTGELFF.